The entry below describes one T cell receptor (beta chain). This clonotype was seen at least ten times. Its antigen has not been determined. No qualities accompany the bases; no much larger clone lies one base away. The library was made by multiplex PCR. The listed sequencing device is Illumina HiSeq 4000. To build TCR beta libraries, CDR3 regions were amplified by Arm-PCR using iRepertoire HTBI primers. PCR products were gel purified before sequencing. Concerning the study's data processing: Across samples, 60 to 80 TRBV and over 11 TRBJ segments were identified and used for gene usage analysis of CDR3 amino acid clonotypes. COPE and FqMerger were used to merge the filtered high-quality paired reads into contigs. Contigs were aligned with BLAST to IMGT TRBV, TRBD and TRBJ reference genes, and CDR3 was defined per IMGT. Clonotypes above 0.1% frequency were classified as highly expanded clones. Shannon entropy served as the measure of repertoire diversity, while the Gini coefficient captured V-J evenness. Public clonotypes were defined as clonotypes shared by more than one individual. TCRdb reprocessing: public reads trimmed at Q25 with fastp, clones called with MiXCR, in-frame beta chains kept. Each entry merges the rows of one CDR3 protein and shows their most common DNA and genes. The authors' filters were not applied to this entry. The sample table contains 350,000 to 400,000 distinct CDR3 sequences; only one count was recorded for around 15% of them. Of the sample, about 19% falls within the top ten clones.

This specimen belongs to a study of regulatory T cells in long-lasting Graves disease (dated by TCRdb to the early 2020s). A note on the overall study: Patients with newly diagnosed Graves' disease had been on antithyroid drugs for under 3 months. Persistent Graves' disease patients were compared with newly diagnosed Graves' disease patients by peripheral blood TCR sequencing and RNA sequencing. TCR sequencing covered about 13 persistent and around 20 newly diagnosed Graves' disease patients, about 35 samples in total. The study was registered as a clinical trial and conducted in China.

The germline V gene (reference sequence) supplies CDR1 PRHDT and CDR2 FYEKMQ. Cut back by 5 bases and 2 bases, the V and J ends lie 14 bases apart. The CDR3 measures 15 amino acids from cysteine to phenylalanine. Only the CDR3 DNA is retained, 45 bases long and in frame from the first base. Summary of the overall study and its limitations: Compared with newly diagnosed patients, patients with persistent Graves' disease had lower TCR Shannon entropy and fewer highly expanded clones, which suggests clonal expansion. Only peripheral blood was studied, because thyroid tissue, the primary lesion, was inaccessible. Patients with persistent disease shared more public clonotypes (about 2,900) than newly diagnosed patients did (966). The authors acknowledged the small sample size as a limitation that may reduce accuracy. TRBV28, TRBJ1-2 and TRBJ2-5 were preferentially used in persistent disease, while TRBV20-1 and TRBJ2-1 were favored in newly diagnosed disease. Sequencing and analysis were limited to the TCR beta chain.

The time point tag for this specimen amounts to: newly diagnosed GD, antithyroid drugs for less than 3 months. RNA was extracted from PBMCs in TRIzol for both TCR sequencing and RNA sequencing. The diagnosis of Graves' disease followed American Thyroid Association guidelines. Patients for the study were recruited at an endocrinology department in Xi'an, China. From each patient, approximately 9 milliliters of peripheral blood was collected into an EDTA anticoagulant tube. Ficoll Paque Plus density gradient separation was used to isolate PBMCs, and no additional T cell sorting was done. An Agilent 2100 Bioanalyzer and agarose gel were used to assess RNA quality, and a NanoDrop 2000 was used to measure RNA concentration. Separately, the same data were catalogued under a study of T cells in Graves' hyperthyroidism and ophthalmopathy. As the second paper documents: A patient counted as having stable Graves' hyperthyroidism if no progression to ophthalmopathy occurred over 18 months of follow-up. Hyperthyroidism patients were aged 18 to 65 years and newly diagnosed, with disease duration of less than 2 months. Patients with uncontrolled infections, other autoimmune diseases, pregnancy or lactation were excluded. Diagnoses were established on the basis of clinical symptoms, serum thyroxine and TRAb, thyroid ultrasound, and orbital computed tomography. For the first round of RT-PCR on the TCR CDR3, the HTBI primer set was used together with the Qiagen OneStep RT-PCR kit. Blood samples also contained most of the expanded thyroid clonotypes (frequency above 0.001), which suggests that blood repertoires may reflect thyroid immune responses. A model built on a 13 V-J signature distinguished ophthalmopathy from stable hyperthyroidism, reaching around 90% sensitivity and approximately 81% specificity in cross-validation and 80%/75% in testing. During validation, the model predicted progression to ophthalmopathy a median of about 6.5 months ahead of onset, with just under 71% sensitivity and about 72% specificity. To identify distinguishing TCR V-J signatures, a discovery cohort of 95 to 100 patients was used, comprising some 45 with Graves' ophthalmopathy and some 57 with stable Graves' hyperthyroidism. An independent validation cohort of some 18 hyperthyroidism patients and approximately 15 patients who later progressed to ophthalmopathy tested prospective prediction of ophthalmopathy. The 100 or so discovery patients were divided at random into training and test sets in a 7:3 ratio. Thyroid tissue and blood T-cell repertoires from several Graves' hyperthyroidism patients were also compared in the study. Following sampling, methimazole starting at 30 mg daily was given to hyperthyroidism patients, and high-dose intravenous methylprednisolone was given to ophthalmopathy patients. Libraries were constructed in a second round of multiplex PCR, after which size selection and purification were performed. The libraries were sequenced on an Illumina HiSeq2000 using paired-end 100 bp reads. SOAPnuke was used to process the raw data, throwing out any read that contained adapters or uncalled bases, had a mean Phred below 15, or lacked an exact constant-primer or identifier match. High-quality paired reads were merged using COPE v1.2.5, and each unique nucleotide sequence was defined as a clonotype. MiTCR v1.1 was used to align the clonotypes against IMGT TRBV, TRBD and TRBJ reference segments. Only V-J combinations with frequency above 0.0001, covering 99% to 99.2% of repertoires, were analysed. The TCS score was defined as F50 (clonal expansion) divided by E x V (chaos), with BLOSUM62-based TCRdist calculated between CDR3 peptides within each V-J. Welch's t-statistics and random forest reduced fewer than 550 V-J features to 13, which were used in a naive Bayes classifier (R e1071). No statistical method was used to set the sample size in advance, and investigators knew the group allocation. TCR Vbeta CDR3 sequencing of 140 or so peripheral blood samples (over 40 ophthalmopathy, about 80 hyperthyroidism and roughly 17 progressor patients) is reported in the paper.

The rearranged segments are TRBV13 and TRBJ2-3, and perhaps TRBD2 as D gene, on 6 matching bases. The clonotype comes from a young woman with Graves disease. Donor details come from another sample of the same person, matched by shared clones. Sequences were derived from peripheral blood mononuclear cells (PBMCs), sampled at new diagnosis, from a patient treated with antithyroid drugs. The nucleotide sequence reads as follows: TGTGCCAGCAGCCAGGAGGGCCGGATCACAGATACGCAGTATTTT. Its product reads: CASSQEGRITDTQYF.